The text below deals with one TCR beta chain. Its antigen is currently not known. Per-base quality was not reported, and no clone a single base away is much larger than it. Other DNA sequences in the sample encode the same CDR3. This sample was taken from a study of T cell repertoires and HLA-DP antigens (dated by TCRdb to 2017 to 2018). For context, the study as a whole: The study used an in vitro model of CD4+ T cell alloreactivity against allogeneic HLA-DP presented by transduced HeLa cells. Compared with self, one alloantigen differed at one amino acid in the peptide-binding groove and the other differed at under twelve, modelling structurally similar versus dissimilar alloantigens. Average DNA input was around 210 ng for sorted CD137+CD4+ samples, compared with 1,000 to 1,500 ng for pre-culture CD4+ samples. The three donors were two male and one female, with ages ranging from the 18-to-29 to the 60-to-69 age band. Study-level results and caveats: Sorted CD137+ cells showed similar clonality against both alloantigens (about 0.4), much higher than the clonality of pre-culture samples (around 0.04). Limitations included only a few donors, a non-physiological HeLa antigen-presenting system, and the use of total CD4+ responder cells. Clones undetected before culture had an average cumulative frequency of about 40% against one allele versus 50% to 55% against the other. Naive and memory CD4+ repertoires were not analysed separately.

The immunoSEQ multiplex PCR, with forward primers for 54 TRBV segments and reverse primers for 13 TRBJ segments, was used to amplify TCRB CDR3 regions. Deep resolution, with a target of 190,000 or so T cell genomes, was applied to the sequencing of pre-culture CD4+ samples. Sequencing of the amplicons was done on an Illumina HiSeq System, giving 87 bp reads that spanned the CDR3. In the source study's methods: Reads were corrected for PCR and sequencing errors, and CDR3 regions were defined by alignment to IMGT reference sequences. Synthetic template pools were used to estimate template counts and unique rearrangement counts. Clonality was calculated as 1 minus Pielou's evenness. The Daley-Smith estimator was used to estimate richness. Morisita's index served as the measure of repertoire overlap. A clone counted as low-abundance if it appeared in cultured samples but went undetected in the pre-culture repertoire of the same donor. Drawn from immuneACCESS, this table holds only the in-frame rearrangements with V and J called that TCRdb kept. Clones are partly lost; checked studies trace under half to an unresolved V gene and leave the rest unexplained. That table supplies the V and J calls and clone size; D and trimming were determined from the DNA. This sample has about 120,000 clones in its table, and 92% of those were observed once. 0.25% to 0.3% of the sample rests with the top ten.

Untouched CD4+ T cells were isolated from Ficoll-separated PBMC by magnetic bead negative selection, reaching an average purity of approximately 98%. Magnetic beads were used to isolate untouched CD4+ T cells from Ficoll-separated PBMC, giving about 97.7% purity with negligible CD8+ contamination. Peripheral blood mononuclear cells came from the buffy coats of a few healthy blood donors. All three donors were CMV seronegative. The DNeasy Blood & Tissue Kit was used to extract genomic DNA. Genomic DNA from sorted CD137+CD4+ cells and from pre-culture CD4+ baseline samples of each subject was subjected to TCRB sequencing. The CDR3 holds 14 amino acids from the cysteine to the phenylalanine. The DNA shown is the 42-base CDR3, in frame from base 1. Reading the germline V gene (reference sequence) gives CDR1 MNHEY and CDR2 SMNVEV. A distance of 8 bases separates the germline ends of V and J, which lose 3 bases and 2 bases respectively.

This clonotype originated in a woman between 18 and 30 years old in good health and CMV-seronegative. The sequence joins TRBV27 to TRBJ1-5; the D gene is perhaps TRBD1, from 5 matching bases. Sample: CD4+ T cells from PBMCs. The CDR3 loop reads CASSLQGGNQPQHF. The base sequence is TGTGCCAGCAGTTTGCAAGGGGGCAATCAGCCCCAGCATTTT.